The TCR beta chain under discussion was sequenced for a study of OX40 agonist ivuxolimab in advanced cancers. Produced via immunoSEQ multiplex PCR; TCRdb's table is partial and in-frame only. The top ten hold 0.32% of the sample, which has under 80,000 clones, roughly 93% seen once. This clone appeared a few times. Its specificity is not known. Regarding the study as a whole: The study did not work out the antigen specificity of the expanded peripheral T cells. At 0.1 to 3.0 mg/kg, CD4+ and CD8+ blood T cells expanded clonally by week 6. Among the lowest peripheral clonal expansion occurred in 0.1-3.0 mg/kg partial responders.

Germline V gives CDR1 SGHRS, CDR2 YFSETQ. The V segment lost 1 base and the J segment 3 bases; nucleotides outside the gene matches: 5. The CDR3 has 15 residues. V is TRBV5-1 and J is TRBJ2-7, with TRBD1 matching over 9 bases. The sample consisted of CD4+ or CD8+ T cells sorted from blood, taken in a trial of the OX40 agonist ivuxolimab. The sequence was obtained from an adult with an advanced solid tumor such as melanoma, head and neck, liver or kidney cancer. CDR3 in amino acids: CASSLSTGGIYEQYF. For the CDR3, the DNA is TGCGCCAGCAGCTTGAGTACAGGGGGCATCTACGAGCAGTACTTC.